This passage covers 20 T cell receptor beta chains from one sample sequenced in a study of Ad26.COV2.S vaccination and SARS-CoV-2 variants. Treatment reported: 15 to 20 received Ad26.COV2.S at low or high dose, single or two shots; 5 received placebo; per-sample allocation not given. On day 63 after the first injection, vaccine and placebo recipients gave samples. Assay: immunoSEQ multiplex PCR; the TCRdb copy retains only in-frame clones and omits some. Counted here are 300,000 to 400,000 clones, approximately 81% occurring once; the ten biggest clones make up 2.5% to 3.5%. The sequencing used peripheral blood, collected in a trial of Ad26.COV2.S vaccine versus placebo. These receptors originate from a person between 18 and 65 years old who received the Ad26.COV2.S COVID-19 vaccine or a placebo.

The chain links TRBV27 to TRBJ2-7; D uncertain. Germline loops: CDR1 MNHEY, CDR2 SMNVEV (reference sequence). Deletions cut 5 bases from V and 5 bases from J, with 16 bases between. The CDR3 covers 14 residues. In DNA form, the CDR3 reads TGTGCCAGCAGTCTCGACCCGCTCAGCCACGAGCAGTACTTC. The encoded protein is CASSLDPLSHEQYF.

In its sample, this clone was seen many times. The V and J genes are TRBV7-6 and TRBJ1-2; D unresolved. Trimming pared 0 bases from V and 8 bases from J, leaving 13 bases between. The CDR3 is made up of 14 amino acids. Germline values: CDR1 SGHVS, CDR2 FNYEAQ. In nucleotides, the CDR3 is TGTGCCAGCAGCTTAGCTGGGTTTTTCGGGGGCTACACCTTC. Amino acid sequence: CASSLAGFFGGYTF.

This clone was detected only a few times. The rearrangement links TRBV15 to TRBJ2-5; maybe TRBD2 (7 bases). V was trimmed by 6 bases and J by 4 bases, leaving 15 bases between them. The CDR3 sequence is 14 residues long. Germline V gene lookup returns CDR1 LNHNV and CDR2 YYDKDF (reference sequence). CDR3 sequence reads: CATRPDGGRETQYF. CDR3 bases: TGTGCCACCAGACCTGACGGGGGGCGAGAGACCCAGTACTTC.

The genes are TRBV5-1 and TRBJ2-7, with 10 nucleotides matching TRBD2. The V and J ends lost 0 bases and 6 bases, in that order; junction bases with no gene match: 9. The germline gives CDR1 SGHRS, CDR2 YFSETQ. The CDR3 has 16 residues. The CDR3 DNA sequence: TGCGCCAGCAGCTTGGTGGTAGCGGGAGGTCTGGGCGAGCAGTACTTC. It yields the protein CASSLVVAGGLGEQYF.

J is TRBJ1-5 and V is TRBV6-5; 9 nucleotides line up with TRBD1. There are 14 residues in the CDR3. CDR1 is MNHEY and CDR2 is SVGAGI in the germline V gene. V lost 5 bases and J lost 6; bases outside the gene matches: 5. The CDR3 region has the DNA TGTGCCAGCAGTCGGACAGGGGAGGGTCAGCCCCAGCATTTT. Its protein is CASSRTGEGQPQHF.

The CDR3 sequence is CASSATVAGTNPYGYTF. In DNA form, the CDR3 reads TGTGCCAGCTCAGCCACCGTAGCAGGAACAAACCCATATGGCTACACCTTC. The V gene is TRBV18, the J gene TRBJ1-2; no clear D gene. V lost 5 bases and J lost 5, with 24 bases in between. There are 17 residues in the CDR3. From germline, CDR1 is KGHSH and CDR2 LQKENI.

The CDR3 sequence is CASSPIDPYRRHGSYEQYF. As DNA, the CDR3 is TGTGCCAGCTCACCTATCGACCCCTACAGGAGACATGGCTCCTACGAGCAGTACTTC. The chain joins TRBV18 to TRBJ2-7; possibly TRBD1 for D (5 bases). CDR3 size: 19 residues. Germline V gene sequence: CDR1 KGHSH, CDR2 LQKENI. Trimming removed 3 bases from V and 0 bases from J, with 24 bases in between. Full variable domain (remainder filled in from reference TRBV18 and TRBJ2-7): NAGVMQNPRHLVRRRGQEARLRCSPMKGHSHVYWYRQLPEEGLKFMVYLQKENIIDESGMPKERFSAEFPKEGPSILRIQQVVRGDSAAYFCASSPIDPYRRHGSYEQYFGPGTRLTVT.

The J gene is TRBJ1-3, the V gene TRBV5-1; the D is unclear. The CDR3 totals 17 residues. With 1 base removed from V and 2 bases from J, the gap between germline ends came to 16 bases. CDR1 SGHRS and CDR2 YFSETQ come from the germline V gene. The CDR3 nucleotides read TGCGCCAGCAGCTTGTCCGGGGTCGAACGGACTGGAAACACCATATATTTT. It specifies CASSLSGVERTGNTIYF. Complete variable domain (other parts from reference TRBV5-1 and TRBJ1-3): KAGVTQTPRYLIKTRGQQVTLSCSPISGHRSVSWYQQTPGQGLQFLFEYFSETQRNKGNFPGRFSGRQFSNSRSEMNVSTLELGDSALYLCASSLSGVERTGNTIYFGEGSWLTVV.

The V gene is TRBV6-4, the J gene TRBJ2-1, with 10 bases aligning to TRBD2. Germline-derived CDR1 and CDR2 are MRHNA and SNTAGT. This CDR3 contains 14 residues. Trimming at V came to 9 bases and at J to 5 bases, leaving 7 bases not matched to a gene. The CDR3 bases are TGTGCCAGTCGAGCCGGGACTAGCGACAATGAGCAGTTCTTC. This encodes CASRAGTSDNEQFF.

The CDR3 sequence is CASSKEVAGGPSYEQYF. CDR3 sequence (DNA): TGTGCCAGCAGCAAGGAGGTAGCGGGGGGTCCCTCCTACGAGCAGTACTTC. This rearrangement joins TRBV21-1 to TRBJ2-7; the table's TRBD2 call for D was not verified on the DNA. TRBV21-1 is deemed a pseudogene. The CDR3 extends over 17 amino acids.

Here the CDR3 DNA reads TGTGCCATCAGTGACCACGGACAGGGGGCCACTGAAGCTTTCTTT. This gives the protein CAISDHGQGATEAFF. This chain uses TRBV10-3 with TRBJ1-1; 11 bases map to TRBD1. This CDR3 has 15 amino acids. Germline loops: CDR1 ENHRY, CDR2 SYGVKD. V gave up 3 bases and J gave up 4 bases; unmatched junction bases: 4.

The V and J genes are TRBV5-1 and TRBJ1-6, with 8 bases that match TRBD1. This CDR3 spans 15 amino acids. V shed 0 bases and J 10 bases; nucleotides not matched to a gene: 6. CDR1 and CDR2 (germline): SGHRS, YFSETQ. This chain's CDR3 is CASSLVTGVRSPLHF. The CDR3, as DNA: TGCGCCAGCAGCTTGGTGACAGGGGTTCGGTCACCCCTCCACTTT.

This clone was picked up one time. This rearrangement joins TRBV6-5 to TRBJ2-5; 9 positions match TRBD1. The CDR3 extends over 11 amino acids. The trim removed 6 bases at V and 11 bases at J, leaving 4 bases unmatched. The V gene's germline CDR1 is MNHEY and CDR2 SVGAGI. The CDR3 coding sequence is TGTGCCAGCAGAGACGGACAGGGGCAGTACTTC. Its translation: CASRDGQGQYF.

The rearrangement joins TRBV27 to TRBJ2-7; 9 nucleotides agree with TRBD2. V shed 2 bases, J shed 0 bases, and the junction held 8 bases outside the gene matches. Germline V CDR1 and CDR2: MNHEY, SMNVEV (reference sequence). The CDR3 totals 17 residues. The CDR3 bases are TGTGCCAGCAGTTTAGTGGGACTAGCAACAAGCTCCTACGAGCAGTACTTC. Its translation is CASSLVGLATSSYEQYF.

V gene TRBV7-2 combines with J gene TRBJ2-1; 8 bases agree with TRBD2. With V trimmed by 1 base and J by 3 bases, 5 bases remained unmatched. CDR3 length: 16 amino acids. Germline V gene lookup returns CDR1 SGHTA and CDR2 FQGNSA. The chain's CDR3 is CASSLVVSGDYNEQFF. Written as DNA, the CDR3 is TGTGCCAGCAGCTTAGTGGTTAGCGGGGACTACAATGAGCAGTTCTTC.

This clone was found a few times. In nucleotides, the CDR3 is TGTGCCAGCAGCTTAGGACAGCTTGATTCACCCCTCCACTTT. Residues: CASSLGQLDSPLHF. This chain connects TRBV11-2 to TRBJ1-6, with a tentative D call TRBD1 (5 bases). Germline CDR1 reads SGHAT; CDR2 reads FQNNGV. The CDR3 contains 14 residues. Trimming left V 1 base short and J 8 bases short, with 9 bases between.

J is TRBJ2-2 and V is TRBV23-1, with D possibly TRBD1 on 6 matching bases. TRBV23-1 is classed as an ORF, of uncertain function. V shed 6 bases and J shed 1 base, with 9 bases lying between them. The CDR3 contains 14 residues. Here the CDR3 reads CASRLDRNTGELFF. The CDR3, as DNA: TGCGCCAGCAGACTGGACAGGAACACCGGGGAGCTGTTTTTT.

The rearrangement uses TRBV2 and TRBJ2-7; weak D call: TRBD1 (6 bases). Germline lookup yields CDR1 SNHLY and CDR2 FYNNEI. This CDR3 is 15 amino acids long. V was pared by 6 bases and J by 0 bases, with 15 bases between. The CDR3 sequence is CASSSLRDTSYEQYF. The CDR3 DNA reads TGTGCCAGCAGCTCCCTCCGGGACACCTCCTACGAGCAGTACTTC.

The CDR3 nucleotides read TGCGCCAGCAGTGAGACATTGGGTCTTAATGGCTACACCTTC. Protein: CASSETLGLNGYTF. The rearrangement links TRBV10-2 to TRBJ1-2; D remains ambiguous. Trimming stripped 2 bases from V and 6 bases from J, with 13 bases between. Germline values: CDR1 WSHSY, CDR2 SAAADI. There are 14 residues in the CDR3.

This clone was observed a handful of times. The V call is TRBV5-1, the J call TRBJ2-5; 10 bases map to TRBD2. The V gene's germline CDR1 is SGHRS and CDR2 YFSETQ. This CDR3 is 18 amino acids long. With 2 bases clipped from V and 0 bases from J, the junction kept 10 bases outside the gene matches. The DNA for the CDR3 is TGCGCCAGCAGCTTCAGCGGGGGGGCCCCCCAGTACCAAGAGACCCAGTACTTC. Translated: CASSFSGGAPQYQETQYF.